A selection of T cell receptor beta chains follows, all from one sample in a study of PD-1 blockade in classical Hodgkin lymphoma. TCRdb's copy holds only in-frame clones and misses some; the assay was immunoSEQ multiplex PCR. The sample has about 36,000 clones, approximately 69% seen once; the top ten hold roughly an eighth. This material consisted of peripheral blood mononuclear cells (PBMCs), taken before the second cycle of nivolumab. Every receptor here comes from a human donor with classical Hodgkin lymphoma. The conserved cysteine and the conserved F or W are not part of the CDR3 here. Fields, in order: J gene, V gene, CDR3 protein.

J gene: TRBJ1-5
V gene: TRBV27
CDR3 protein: ASSPGQGWQPQH

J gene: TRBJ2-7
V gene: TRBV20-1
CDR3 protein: SVPGRYEQY

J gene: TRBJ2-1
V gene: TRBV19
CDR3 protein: ATTIVGTTNEQF

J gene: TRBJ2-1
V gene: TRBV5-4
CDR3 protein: ASSLDSGRYNEQF

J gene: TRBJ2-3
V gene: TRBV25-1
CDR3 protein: ASSEGTGGGDTQY

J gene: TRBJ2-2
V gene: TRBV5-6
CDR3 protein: ASSLASSGELF

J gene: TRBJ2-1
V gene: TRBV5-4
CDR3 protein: ASSLRLSDYNEQF

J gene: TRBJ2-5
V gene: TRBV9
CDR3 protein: ASSADPDRVQETQY

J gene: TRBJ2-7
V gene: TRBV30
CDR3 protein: AWGPGSVEYEQY

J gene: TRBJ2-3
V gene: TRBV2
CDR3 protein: ASRDRGILRDTQY

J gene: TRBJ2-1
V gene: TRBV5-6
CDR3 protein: ASSFFARERF

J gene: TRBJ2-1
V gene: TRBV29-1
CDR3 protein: SVAVTPDGQF

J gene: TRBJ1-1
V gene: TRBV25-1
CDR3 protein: ASSPGQGNTEAF

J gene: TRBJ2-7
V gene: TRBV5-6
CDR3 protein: ASSLEWTGGGVY

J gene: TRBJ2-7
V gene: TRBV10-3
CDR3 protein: AISLEPRGNYEQY

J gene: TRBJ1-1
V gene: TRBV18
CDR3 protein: ASSRGRVTEAF

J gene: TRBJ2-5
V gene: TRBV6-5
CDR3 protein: ASSTPGSWTQY

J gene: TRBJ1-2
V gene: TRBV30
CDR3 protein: AWSVGGAGGYT

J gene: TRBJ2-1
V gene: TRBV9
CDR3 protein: ASSVRLANEQF

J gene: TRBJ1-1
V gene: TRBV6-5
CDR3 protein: ASSYGTGTNTEAF

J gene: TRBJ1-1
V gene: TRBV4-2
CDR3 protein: ASSQDLVQGVTGTEAF

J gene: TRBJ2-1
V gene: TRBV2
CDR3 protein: ASLEGAGRNEQF